One and the same sample provided the 5 T cell receptor beta chains below, sequenced in a study of T cell changes during pregnancy in multiple sclerosis. TCRdb keeps only in-frame clones here, not all; method: immunoSEQ multiplex PCR. Of about 67,000 clones listed, 75% to 95% are singletons. The sequencing here drew on peripheral blood, taken in the first trimester of pregnancy. All receptors come from a female donor with multiple sclerosis, enrolled in a pregnancy study.

In nucleotides, the CDR3 is TGTGCCAGCAGCGACTATAGCGGGAGGGCCGACACCGGGGAGCTGTTTTTT. Protein: CASSDYSGRADTGELFF. The chain combines TRBV7-2 with TRBJ2-2, with TRBD2 matching 11 bases. Germline CDR1 reads SGHTA; CDR2 reads FQGNSA. The CDR3 consists of 17 residues. V trimming: 5 bases; J trimming: 3 bases; junction bases outside the gene matches: 8.

V gene TRBV6-1 combines with J gene TRBJ2-5; possible D gene TRBD1, 6 bases. The CDR3 loop spans 16 amino acids. Per germline, CDR1 MNHNS and CDR2 SASEGT. V was clipped by 4 bases and J by 0 bases, with 15 bases between them. CDR3: CASSGARQANQETQYF. In DNA, the CDR3 is TGTGCCAGCAGTGGCGCGAGACAGGCCAACCAAGAGACCCAGTACTTC.

The chain carries TRBV14 and TRBJ1-2, with unresolved D. This CDR3 contains 16 residues. Germline V gene lookup returns CDR1 SGHDN and CDR2 FVKESK. Trimming cost V 4 bases and J 6 bases, with 21 bases left between them. The CDR3 reads CASSLNRFGPINGYTF. The CDR3 coding sequence is TGTGCCAGCAGCCTAAATCGGTTTGGGCCTATAAATGGCTACACCTTC.

The rearrangement uses TRBV7-3 and TRBJ2-3; TRBD2 matches 7 bases. This CDR3 is 15 amino acids long. J gave up 5 bases and V 5 bases, and 10 bases lay outside the gene matches. CDR1 and CDR2 (germline): SGHTA, FQGTGA. Here the CDR3 DNA reads TGTGCCAGCAGCCCTGGGGGGTCGGGGGGAGATACGCAGTATTTT. As protein: CASSPGGSGGDTQYF. Combining the CDR3 with reference TRBV7-3 and TRBJ2-3 gives the whole variable domain GAGVSQTPSNKVTEKGKYVELRCDPISGHTALYWYRQSLGQGPEFLIYFQGTGAADDSGLPNDRFFAVRPEGSVSTLKIQRTERGDSAVYLCASSPGGSGGDTQYFGPGTRLTVL.

The chain carries TRBV5-4 and TRBJ2-5; a weak D match, TRBD1 (5 bases). V lost 2 bases and J lost 2, with 10 bases in between. CDR3 length: 14 residues. Germline-derived CDR1 and CDR2 are SGHNT and YYREEE (reference sequence). CDR3 region: CASSFWTSQETQYF. CDR3 coding DNA: TGTGCCAGCAGCTTCTGGACATCACAAGAGACCCAGTACTTC. The full variable domain, rest sourced from reference TRBV5-4 and TRBJ2-5, is ETGVTQSPTHLIKTRGQQVTLRCSSQSGHNTVSWYQQALGQGPQFIFQYYREEENGRGNFPPRFSGLQFPNYSSELNVNALELDDSALYLCASSFWTSQETQYFGPGTRLLVL.